The T cell receptor (beta chain) under discussion was sequenced for a study of response to subunit inactivated influenza vaccine. On this clonotype itself: Its cognate antigen is unknown.

Study results and limitations: Authors suggested each seasonal flu vaccination may recruit only limited numbers of new T cells.

The CDR3 loop spans 15 amino acids. The germline CDR1 and CDR2 sequences are MGHRA and YSYEKL. The V end lost 1 base, the J end lost 5 bases, and 13 bases lay between the germline ends. TCRdb used MiXCR to reprocess the RT-PCR reads, holding one entry per CDR3 protein. This table holds 630,000 or so distinct CDR3 sequences, around a sixth found once. The chain has TRBV4-1 and TRBJ2-3; D may be TRBD2 (7 bases). The source material was PBMCs from blood, sampled approximately 13 days after vaccination. The TCR was taken from a man aged 50 or older who received an inactivated influenza vaccine. CDR3 loop: CASSQGGGRRDTQYF. The DNA for the CDR3 is TGCGCCAGCAGCCAAGGGGGGGGCCGAAGAGATACGCAGTATTTT.